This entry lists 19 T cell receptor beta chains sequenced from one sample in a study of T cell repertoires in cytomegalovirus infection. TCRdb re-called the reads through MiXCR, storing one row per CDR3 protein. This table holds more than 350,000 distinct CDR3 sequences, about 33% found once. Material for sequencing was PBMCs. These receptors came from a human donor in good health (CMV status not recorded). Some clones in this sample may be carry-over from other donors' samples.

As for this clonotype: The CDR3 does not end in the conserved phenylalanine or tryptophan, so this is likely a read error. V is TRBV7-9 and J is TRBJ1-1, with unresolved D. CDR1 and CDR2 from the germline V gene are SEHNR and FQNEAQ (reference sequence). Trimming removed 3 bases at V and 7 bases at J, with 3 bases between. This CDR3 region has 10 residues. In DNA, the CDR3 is TGTGCCAGCAGCTTGAGTGAAGCTTTCTTG. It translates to CASSLSEAFL.

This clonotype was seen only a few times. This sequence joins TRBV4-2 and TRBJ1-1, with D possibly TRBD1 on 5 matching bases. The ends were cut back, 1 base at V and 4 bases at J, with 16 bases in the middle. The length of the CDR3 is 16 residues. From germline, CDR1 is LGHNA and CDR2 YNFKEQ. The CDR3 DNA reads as TGTGCCAGCAGCCAAGGAGGGCTGGCAGGGCGCACTGAAGCTTTCTTT. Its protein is CASSQGGLAGRTEAFF.

The CDR3 protein is CASSSGRYGYTF. As DNA, the CDR3 is TGTGCCAGCAGCTCAGGGAGGTATGGCTACACCTTC. The chain has TRBV28 and TRBJ1-2, with D maybe TRBD1 (5 bases). V lost 6 bases and J 5 bases, leaving 10 bases between the germline ends. This CDR3 has 12 residues. Germline CDR1 MDHEN, CDR2 SYDVKM.

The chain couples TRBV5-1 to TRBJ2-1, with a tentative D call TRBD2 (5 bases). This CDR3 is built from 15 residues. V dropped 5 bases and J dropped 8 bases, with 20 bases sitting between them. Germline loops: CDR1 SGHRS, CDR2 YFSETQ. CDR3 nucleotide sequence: TGCGCCAGCAGGACCTCCGGGATCGCCCCCGATGAGCAGTTCTTC. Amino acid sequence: CASRTSGIAPDEQFF.

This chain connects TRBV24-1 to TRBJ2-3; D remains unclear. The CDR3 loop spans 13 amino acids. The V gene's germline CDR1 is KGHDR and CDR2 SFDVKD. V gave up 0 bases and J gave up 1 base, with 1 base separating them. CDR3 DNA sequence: TGTGCCACCAGTGATTTGGGCACAGATACGCAGTATTTT. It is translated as CATSDLGTDTQYF.

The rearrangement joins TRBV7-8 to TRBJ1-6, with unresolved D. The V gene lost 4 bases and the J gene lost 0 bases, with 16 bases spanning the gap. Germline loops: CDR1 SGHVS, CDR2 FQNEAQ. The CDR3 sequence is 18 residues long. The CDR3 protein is CASSYLDNPSSYNSPLHF. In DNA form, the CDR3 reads TGTGCCAGCAGCTACCTAGACAACCCGAGCTCCTATAATTCACCCCTCCACTTT. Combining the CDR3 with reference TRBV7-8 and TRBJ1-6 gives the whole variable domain GAGVSQSPRYKVAKRGQDVALRCDPISGHVSLFWYQQALGQGPEFLTYFQNEAQLDKSGLPSDRFFAERPEGSVSTLKIQRTQQEDSAVYLCASSYLDNPSSYNSPLHFGNGTRLTVT.

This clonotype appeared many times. The CDR3 region is CASRPTGANNQPQHF. The CDR3 bases are TGTGCCAGCAGACCCACAGGGGCCAACAATCAGCCCCAGCATTTT. The J gene is TRBJ1-5, the V gene TRBV12-3 or TRBV12-4; 7 positions match TRBD1. The ends lost 6 bases at V and 3 bases at J; junction bases unmatched: 8. The CDR3 is made up of 15 amino acids.

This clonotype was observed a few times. The CDR3 is CASSFNRERSNSPLHF. The CDR3 DNA reads as TGTGCCAGCAGCTTTAACAGGGAAAGGAGTAATTCACCCCTCCACTTT. The J gene is TRBJ1-6, the V gene TRBV11-2; weak D call: TRBD1 (6 bases). CDR1 and CDR2 (germline): SGHAT, FQNNGV. Trimming cost V 3 bases and J 6 bases, with 15 bases left between them. This CDR3 contains 16 residues.

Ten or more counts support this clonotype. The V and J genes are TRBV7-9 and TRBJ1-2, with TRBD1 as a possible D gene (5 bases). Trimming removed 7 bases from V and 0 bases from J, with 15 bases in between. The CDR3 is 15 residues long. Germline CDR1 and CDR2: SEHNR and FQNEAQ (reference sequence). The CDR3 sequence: CASTPRGNSNYGYTF. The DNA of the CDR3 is TGTGCCAGCACCCCTCGGGGGAATTCTAACTATGGCTACACCTTC.

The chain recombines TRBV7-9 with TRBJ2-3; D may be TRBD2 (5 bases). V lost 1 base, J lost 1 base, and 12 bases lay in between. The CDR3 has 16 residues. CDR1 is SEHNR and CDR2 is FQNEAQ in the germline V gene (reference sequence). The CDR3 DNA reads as TGTGCCAGCAGCTTAGTGGACTCGATTCGCACAGATACGCAGTATTTT. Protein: CASSLVDSIRTDTQYF.

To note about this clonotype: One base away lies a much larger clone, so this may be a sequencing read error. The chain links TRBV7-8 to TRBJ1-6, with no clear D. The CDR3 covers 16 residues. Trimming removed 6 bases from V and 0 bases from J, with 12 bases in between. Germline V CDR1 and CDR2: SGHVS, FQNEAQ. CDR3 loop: CASRTSGSSYNSPLHF. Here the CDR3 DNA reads TGTGCCAGCAGGACCTCTGGGAGCTCCTATAATTCACCCCTCCACTTT. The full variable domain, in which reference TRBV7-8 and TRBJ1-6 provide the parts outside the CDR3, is GAGVSQSPRYKVAKRGQDVALRCDPISGHVSLFWYQQALGQGPEFLTYFQNEAQLDKSGLPSDRFFAERPEGSVSTLKIQRTQQEDSAVYLCASRTSGSSYNSPLHFGNGTRLTVT.

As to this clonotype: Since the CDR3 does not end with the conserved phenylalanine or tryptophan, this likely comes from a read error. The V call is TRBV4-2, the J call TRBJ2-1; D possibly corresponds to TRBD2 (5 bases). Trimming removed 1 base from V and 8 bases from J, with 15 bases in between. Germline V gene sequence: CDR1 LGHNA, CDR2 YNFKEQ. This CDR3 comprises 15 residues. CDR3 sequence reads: CASSQAGLVGYEQFL. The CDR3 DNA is TGTGCCAGCAGCCAAGCCGGACTTGTTGGGTATGAGCAGTTCTTA.

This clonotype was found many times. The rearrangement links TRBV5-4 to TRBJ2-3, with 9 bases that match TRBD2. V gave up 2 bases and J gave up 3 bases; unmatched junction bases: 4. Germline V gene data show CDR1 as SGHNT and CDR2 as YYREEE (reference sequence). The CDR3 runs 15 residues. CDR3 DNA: TGTGCCAGCAGCTTAGGGCGGGGGGGAACAGATACGCAGTATTTT. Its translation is CASSLGRGGTDTQYF.

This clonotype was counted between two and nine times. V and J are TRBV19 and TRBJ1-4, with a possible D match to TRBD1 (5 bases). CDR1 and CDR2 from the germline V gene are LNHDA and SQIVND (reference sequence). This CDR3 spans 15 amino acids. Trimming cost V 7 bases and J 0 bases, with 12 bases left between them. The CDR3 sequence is CASMAGIATNEKLFF. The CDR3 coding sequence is TGTGCCAGTATGGCAGGGATCGCAACTAATGAAAAACTGTTTTTT.

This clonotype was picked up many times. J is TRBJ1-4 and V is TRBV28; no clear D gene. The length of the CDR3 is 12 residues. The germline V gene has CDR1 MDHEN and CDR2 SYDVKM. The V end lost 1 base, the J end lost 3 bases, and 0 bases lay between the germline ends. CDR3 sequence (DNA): TGTGCCAGCAGTTTATCTAATGAAAAACTGTTTTTT. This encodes CASSLSNEKLFF.

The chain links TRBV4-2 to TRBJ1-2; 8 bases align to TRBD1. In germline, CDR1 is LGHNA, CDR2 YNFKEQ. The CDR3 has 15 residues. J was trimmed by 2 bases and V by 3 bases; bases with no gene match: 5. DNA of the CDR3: TGTGCCAGCAGCCAGAGACAGGGGACCAACTATGGCTACACCTTC. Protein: CASSQRQGTNYGYTF.

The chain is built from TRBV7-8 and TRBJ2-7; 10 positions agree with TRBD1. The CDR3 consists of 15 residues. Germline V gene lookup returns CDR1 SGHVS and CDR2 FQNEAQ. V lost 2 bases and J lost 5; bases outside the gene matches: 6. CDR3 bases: TGTGCCAGCAGCTTATTTGGGACAGGGGAAAACGAGCAGTACTTC. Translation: CASSLFGTGENEQYF. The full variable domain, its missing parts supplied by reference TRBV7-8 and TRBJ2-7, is GAGVSQSPRYKVAKRGQDVALRCDPISGHVSLFWYQQALGQGPEFLTYFQNEAQLDKSGLPSDRFFAERPEGSVSTLKIQRTQQEDSAVYLCASSLFGTGENEQYFGPGTRLTVT.

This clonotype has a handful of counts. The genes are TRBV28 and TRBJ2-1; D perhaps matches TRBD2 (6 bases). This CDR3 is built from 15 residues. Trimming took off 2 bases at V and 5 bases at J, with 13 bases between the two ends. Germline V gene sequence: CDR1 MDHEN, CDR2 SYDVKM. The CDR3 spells CASSLVVGTHNEQFF. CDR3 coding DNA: TGTGCCAGCAGTTTAGTAGTGGGGACTCACAATGAGCAGTTCTTC.

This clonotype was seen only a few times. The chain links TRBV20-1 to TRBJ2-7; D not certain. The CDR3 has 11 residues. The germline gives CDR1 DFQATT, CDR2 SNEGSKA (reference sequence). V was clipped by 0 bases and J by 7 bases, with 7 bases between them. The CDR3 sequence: CSARDFREQYF. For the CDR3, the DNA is TGCAGTGCTAGAGATTTTAGGGAGCAGTACTTC.